These T cell receptor beta chains were read from a single sample in a study of blood T cell repertoires in COVID-19. Some clones are missing from TCRdb's copy, which holds only in-frame ones; the method was immunoSEQ multiplex PCR. The data contain 95,000 to 150,000 clones, 82% of them singletons. The source material was peripheral blood. These receptor sequences come from a woman aged 70 to 79 with acute or convalescent COVID-19. Each CDR3 is given with its conserved first and last residue. The D gene is left open where the match is weak. Only part of the rows carry a size: once, few, many, or a class if the clone is expanded.

once	TRBV5-1	-	TRBJ1-3	TGCGCCAGCAGCTTCGGGGTTACTGCCGGAAACACCATATATTTT	CASSFGVTAGNTIYF
-	TRBV4-3	-	TRBJ1-2	TGCGCCAGCAGCCAAGATATCCGGGGTGGCTACACCTTC	CASSQDIRGGYTF
-	TRBV29-1	TRBD1	TRBJ1-1	TGCAGCGTTGGCCCCCGGGACAGGGTAAACACTGAAGCTTTCTTT	CSVGPRDRVNTEAFF
-	TRBV2	-	TRBJ1-2	TGTGCCAGCAGTGAAGTGGGAGGGCTTAACTATGGCTACACCTTC	CASSEVGGLNYGYTF
-	TRBV7-2	-	TRBJ2-7	TGTGCCAGCAGCCCTGACAGGTTACGAGGCGAGCAGTACTTC	CASSPDRLRGEQYF
-	TRBV4-3	-	TRBJ1-5	TGCGCCAGCAGCCAAGAATCCGGGAGGAATCAGCCCCAGCATTTT	CASSQESGRNQPQHF
-	TRBV14	-	TRBJ1-6	TGTGCCAGCAGCCAGATACAGAATTCACCCCTCCACTTT	CASSQIQNSPLHF
-	TRBV7-2	TRBD2	TRBJ2-2	TGTGCCAGCACCAACAACGGGGGGGCGAACACCGGGGAGCTGTTTTTT	CASTNNGGANTGELFF
once	TRBV28	TRBD1	TRBJ2-5	TGTGCCAGCAGTTGGACAGGGAAAGAAAAAGAGACCCAGTACTTC	CASSWTGKEKETQYF
-	TRBV27	TRBD1	TRBJ2-6	TGTGCCAGCAGTTTTTCCTCCCTGTGGGCGGACAGGGATGTCTCTGGGGCCAACGTCCTGACTTTC	CASSFSSLWADRDVSGANVLTF
-	TRBV6-2/TRBV6-3	-	TRBJ1-1	TGTGCCAGCAGTTACTACGGGAACACTGAAGCTTTCTTT	CASSYYGNTEAFF
once	TRBV3-1/TRBV3-2	TRBD1	TRBJ1-6	TGTGCCAGCAGCCAAGAACCAATTGGACAGGTCAATAATTCACCCCTCCACTTT	CASSQEPIGQVNNSPLHF
-	TRBV19	TRBD1	TRBJ1-3	TGTGCCAGTGGACAGGACTCTGGAAACACCATATATTTT	CASGQDSGNTIYF
medium-sized	TRBV7-9	-	TRBJ1-2	TGTGCCAGCAGCTCTGGACAGACGAGGCCTAACTATGGCTACACCTTC	CASSSGQTRPNYGYTF
-	TRBV29-1	-	TRBJ1-1	TGCAGCGTGCGTAGGAACACTGAAGCTTTCTTT	CSVRRNTEAFF
-	TRBV7-2	TRBD1	TRBJ1-4	TGTGCCAGCAGCAGGGGGACAGGGGGGGAAATAAAACTGTTTTTT	CASSRGTGGEIKLFF
medium-sized	TRBV7-9	-	TRBJ2-5	TGTGCCAGCAGCTTAGGGGGGGACAGAGGCCAAGAGACCCAGTACTTC	CASSLGGDRGQETQYF
-	TRBV15	-	TRBJ1-6	TGTGCCACCAGTACGGGTGGAGGTTCACCCCTCCACTTT	CATSTGGGSPLHF
-	TRBV3-1/TRBV3-2	TRBD2	TRBJ2-3	TGTGCCAGCAGCCATGCCGGACTAGCGGGGGGCGTACAGTATTTT	CASSHAGLAGGVQYF
-	TRBV11-2	TRBD1	TRBJ1-1	TGTGCCAGCAGTACTATTAGGGGGACAGGCACTGAAGCTTTCTTT	CASSTIRGTGTEAFF
-	TRBV19	-	TRBJ1-3	TGTGCCAGTCAACACTTAGCCAGAAACACCATATATTTT	CASQHLARNTIYF
few	TRBV2	-	TRBJ2-5	TGTGCCAGCAAGGCCCCCCGACAGCCGGGCCATCAAGAGACCCAGTACTTC	CASKAPRQPGHQETQYF
-	TRBV7-9	TRBD1	TRBJ1-2	TGTGCCAGCAGCTTAGAAGGGGGCACGGGCTACACCTTC	CASSLEGGTGYTF
once	TRBV7-2	TRBD1	TRBJ2-3	TGTGCCAGCAGCTCCGACAGGGTTAGCACAGATACGCAGTATTTT	CASSSDRVSTDTQYF
-	TRBV4-3	-	TRBJ2-3	TGCGCCAGCAGCCAAGAGGGTCAGGGGAGTAGCACAGATACGCAGTATTTT	CASSQEGQGSSTDTQYF
-	TRBV5-1	-	TRBJ2-5	TGCGCCAGCAGCTTCCCGGGTGAGACCCAGTACTTC	CASSFPGETQYF
-	TRBV11-3	TRBD2	TRBJ2-3	TGTGCCAGCGGTCATGGTAGCGGGGTCACAGATACGCAGTATTTT	CASGHGSGVTDTQYF
-	TRBV2	TRBD1	TRBJ2-5	TGTGCCAGCAGCGCCGGGACAGCCGAGACCCAGTACTTC	CASSAGTAETQYF
-	TRBV5-4	TRBD1	TRBJ1-2	TGTGCCAGCAGCCTGGACAGGGAACGGAGTAGCTACACCTTC	CASSLDRERSSYTF
-	TRBV5-1	TRBD2	TRBJ2-2	TGCGCCAGCAGCTTGACTAGCGGGGGGGCCTTCGGGGAGCTGTTTTTT	CASSLTSGGAFGELFF
few	TRBV27	TRBD1	TRBJ1-6	TGTGCCAGCAGTCTAACCCTGACAGGGAGCTATAATTCACCCCTCCACTTT	CASSLTLTGSYNSPLHF
-	TRBV19	TRBD1	TRBJ2-7	TGTGCCTTAGTAGTGAAAACCGGGACAGAATTCCACGAGCAGTACTTC	CALVVKTGTEFHEQYF
-	TRBV7-9	TRBD1	TRBJ1-1	TGTGCCAGCAGCCCGGACAGGTACACTGAAGCTTTCTTT	CASSPDRYTEAFF
-	TRBV6-1	TRBD1	TRBJ1-4	TGTGCCAGCAGTGGGGGCCTGGTGGGACAGGGGATTGAAAAACTGTTTTTT	CASSGGLVGQGIEKLFF
-	TRBV7-2	-	TRBJ1-3	TGTGCCAGCAGCCCCTACGACCTAGACTCTGGAAACACCATATATTTT	CASSPYDLDSGNTIYF
-	TRBV9	-	TRBJ2-1	TGTGCCAGCAGTCCTAGAGGACAGATTGGAAATGAGCAGTTCTTC	CASSPRGQIGNEQFF
-	TRBV19	-	TRBJ1-2	TGTGCCAGTACCCACAGACAGTCCCCCGATGGCTACACCTTC	CASTHRQSPDGYTF
few	TRBV29-1	TRBD1	TRBJ1-1	TGCAGCGTTGTTAGGGGGCAGAACACTGAAGCTTTCTTT	CSVVRGQNTEAFF
-	TRBV7-2	TRBD2	TRBJ2-1	TGTGCCAGCAGCTTGACTAGCGGGGTGGGTAATGAGCAGTTCTTC	CASSLTSGVGNEQFF
-	TRBV5-1	TRBD1	TRBJ2-2	TGCGCCAGCAGCTCCCGGGACAGGGGCCTCACCGGGGAGCTGTTTTTT	CASSSRDRGLTGELFF
-	TRBV7-2	-	TRBJ1-3	TGTGCCAGCAGCGCCTCACAAGGGGCTTCTGGAAACACCATATATTTT	CASSASQGASGNTIYF
-	TRBV5-8	-	TRBJ1-5	TGTGCCAGCAGCCGGGACTCGGGTCAGCCCCAGCATTTT	CASSRDSGQPQHF
-	TRBV25-1	TRBD2	TRBJ2-7	TGTGCCAGTAGACTAGCGGGATCCTACGAGCAGTACTTC	CASRLAGSYEQYF
-	TRBV4-3	-	TRBJ2-3	TGCGCCAGCAGCCAAGCGAGGGGAGGCGCAGATACGCAGTATTTT	CASSQARGGADTQYF
-	TRBV6-2/TRBV6-3	-	TRBJ1-2	TGTGCCAGCAGTTACGCAGGGCTGGGAGGCTACACCTTC	CASSYAGLGGYTF
-	TRBV5-6	TRBD1	TRBJ1-2	TGTGCCAGCAGCTACATTACAGGGGTGGCTGGCTACACCTTC	CASSYITGVAGYTF
-	TRBV6-5	TRBD1	TRBJ1-2	TGTGCCAGCAGTAGTAACCAGGGGGCGACTGGCTACACCTTC	CASSSNQGATGYTF
-	TRBV11-3	-	TRBJ1-1	TGTGCCAGCAGCCCGCGACAGGTGAACACTGAAGCTTTCTTT	CASSPRQVNTEAFF